The 9 T cell receptor beta chains below were found in one sample sequenced in a study of response to subunit inactivated influenza vaccine. Each CDR3 protein gets one entry after TCRdb re-called the RT-PCR reads with MiXCR. The repertoire consists of roughly 650,000 distinct CDR3 sequences, with 15% to 18% occurring once and the leading ten covering more than 9%. The sample here was PBMCs from blood, taken less than 13 days after vaccination. These receptors originate from a middle-aged man who received an inactivated influenza vaccine.

This clonotype appeared a few times. The chain links TRBV5-1 to TRBJ1-5; D ambiguous. Between the trimmed V and J ends, which lost 4 bases and 5 bases, there was a span of 13 bases. This CDR3 spans 14 amino acids. In germline, CDR1 is SGHRS, CDR2 YFSETQ. The CDR3 sequence is CASSIGSSDQPQHF. The CDR3 bases are TGCGCCAGCAGCATCGGGAGCAGCGATCAGCCCCAGCATTTT.

This clonotype was seen ten or more times. The chain couples TRBV5-1 to TRBJ2-1; D is unclear. Trimming left V 6 bases short and J 0 bases short, with 7 bases between. CDR3 length equals 13 residues. CDR1 is SGHRS, CDR2 YFSETQ, per germline. The CDR3 reads CASKQNSYNEQFF. For the CDR3, the DNA is TGCGCCAGCAAACAGAACTCCTACAATGAGCAGTTCTTC.

J is TRBJ2-1 and V is TRBV7-9; 8 bases are shared with TRBD1. V gave up 2 bases and J gave up 9 bases; unmatched junction bases: 6. CDR3 length equals 14 residues. Germline V gives CDR1 SEHNR, CDR2 FQNEAQ (reference sequence). The CDR3 loop reads CASSLLGQVVEQFF. The CDR3 bases are TGTGCCAGCAGCTTACTGGGACAGGTGGTTGAGCAGTTCTTC.

The V call is TRBV6-1, the J call TRBJ2-1; D is perhaps TRBD2 (6 bases). Per germline, CDR1 MNHNS and CDR2 SASEGT. V lost 9 bases and J lost 0, with 21 bases in between. The CDR3 sequence is 17 residues long. The CDR3 DNA reads TGTGCCAGTAGAAGTACGGGAGCGAGTTACTCCTACAATGAGCAGTTCTTC. Residues: CASRSTGASYSYNEQFF.

A few counts support this clonotype. J is TRBJ1-4 and V is TRBV20-1; D perhaps matches TRBD1 (6 bases). The ends were cut back, 5 bases at V and 8 bases at J, with 15 bases in the middle. The CDR3 sequence is 13 residues long. Germline assignment: CDR1 DFQATT and CDR2 SNEGSKA (reference sequence). This CDR3 reads CSALRGAEEKLFF. CDR3 sequence (DNA): TGCAGTGCTCTGCGGGGGGCCGAAGAAAAACTGTTTTTT.

As regards this clonotype: This may arise from a read error, as a much more abundant clone is one base away. The V call is TRBV5-5, the J call TRBJ2-1; no definite D call. The CDR3 has 12 residues. CDR1 and CDR2 (germline): SGHKS, YYEKEE (reference sequence). The DNA of the CDR3 is TGTGCCAGCGGCTTGGTAGGCTATGAGCAGTTCTTC. It translates to CASGLVGYEQFF.

Only a few counts were recorded for this clonotype. This chain uses TRBV7-9 with TRBJ2-7; TRBD1 aligns across 7 bases. The germline gives CDR1 SEHNR, CDR2 FQNEAQ (reference sequence). V lost 5 bases to trimming and J lost 0 bases; unmatched junction nucleotides: 13. The CDR3 is 17 amino acids. The CDR3 loop reads CASSPSVGRGNSYEQYF. The CDR3 DNA reads TGTGCCAGCAGCCCAAGCGTCGGCAGGGGGAACTCCTACGAGCAGTACTTC.

This clonotype was detected ten times or more. V is TRBV7-2 and J is TRBJ2-2; tentatively, D is TRBD1 or TRBD2 (5 bases each). Germline V gives CDR1 SGHTA, CDR2 FQGNSA. The CDR3 spans 13 residues. Trimming cost V 1 base and J 6 bases, with 6 bases left between them. This CDR3 reads CASSLVGPGELFF. The CDR3 DNA is TGTGCCAGCAGCTTAGTGGGACCCGGGGAGCTGTTTTTT.

V gene TRBV7-2 combines with J gene TRBJ2-3; TRBD2 matches at 8 bases. Germline CDR1 and CDR2: SGHTA and FQGNSA. The CDR3 contains 14 residues. After removal of 1 base from V and 9 bases from J, the junction contained 6 bases not matched to a gene. CDR3 sequence (DNA): TGTGCCAGCAGCTTAGATGGCCGGGGGGGCACGCAGTATTTT. Translating gives CASSLDGRGGTQYF.